The 27 T cell receptor beta chains below all came from one sample that was sequenced in a study of cytomegalovirus exposure and HLA in healthy donors. A multiplex PCR was run with 60 Vbeta primers and 13 Jbeta primers. Sequencing was performed with immunoSEQ multiplex PCR; in TCRdb, only in-frame clones are kept and a portion is missing. Altogether about 150,000 clones are present, about 80% being singletons, with the ten largest covering under 4.5%. Input material: PBMCs. These receptors all come from a woman aged 40 to 50 in good health and CMV-seronegative.

The chain recombines TRBV5-1 with TRBJ1-2, with D possibly matching TRBD1 (6 bases). The CDR3 length is 16 residues. The germline gives CDR1 SGHRS, CDR2 YFSETQ. V shed 0 bases and J shed 5 bases, with 17 bases lying between them. CDR3 in DNA: TGCGCCAGCAGCTTGGGGGAGGCGGGGGCTGGATATGGCTACACCTTC. This codes for CASSLGEAGAGYGYTF.

The CDR3, as DNA: TGTGCCAGCAGCTGGGGACAGGGGGCCTACGAGCAGTACTTC. It translates to CASSWGQGAYEQYF. The chain combines TRBV5-6 with TRBJ2-7; TRBD1 matches at 11 bases. J gave up 2 bases and V 3 bases, and 1 base lay outside the gene matches. The germline V gene has CDR1 SGHDT and CDR2 YYEEEE. This CDR3 contains 14 residues.

The rearrangement joins TRBV7-9 to TRBJ2-5; TRBD1 agrees at 8 bases. V trimming: 3 bases; J trimming: 4 bases; junction bases outside the gene matches: 1. The germline gives CDR1 SEHNR, CDR2 FQNEAQ (reference sequence). The CDR3 covers 13 residues. The CDR3 spells CASSFTGGETQYF. In DNA form, the CDR3 reads TGTGCCAGCAGCTTCACAGGGGGAGAGACCCAGTACTTC.

The CDR3 is CASSLVRGMNTEAFF. The CDR3 DNA follows: TGTGCCAGCAGTTTAGTCAGGGGGATGAACACTGAAGCTTTCTTT. This rearrangement joins TRBV27 to TRBJ1-1; 7 bases are a match to TRBD1. The CDR3 extends over 15 amino acids. Germline V gene sequence: CDR1 MNHEY, CDR2 SMNVEV (reference sequence). V lost 2 bases and J lost 0; bases outside the gene matches: 3.

The chain recombines TRBV19 with TRBJ1-4; D is ambiguous. This CDR3 is 17 amino acids long. Trimming took off 3 bases at V and 4 bases at J, with 18 bases between the two ends. The germline CDR1 and CDR2 sequences are LNHDA and SQIVND (reference sequence). The CDR3: CASSMGWTSDFNEKLFF. The CDR3 nucleotides read TGTGCCAGTAGTATGGGTTGGACTTCGGATTTTAATGAAAAACTGTTTTTT.

The gene calls are TRBV5-1 and TRBJ2-5; tentative D call: TRBD2 (5 bases). Trimming removed 5 bases from V and 5 bases from J, with 10 bases in between. Germline-derived CDR1 and CDR2 are SGHRS and YFSETQ. The CDR3 sequence is 12 residues long. CDR3 DNA: TGCGCCAGCAGAGGAGGTTCCGAGACCCAGTACTTC. Translating gives CASRGGSETQYF.

The chain joins TRBV6-4 to TRBJ2-3, with a tentative D call TRBD1 (5 bases). The CDR3 extends over 16 amino acids. The germline V and J ends were trimmed by 6 bases and 8 bases, with 24 bases remaining between them. Germline CDR1 MRHNA, CDR2 SNTAGT. In DNA form, the CDR3 reads TGTGCCAGCAGCCCCTCCCGACAGTTCGGGTCGAGTACGCAGTATTTT. It codes for CASSPSRQFGSSTQYF.

This clone has just one count. This chain joins TRBV27 and TRBJ2-1, with 12 bases matching TRBD2. CDR3 length: 17 amino acids. Germline V lookup: CDR1 MNHEY, CDR2 SMNVEV (reference sequence). The V and J ends lost 3 bases and 2 bases, in that order; junction bases with no gene match: 5. CDR3 residues: CASSFQGLAGPYNEQFF. The CDR3 DNA follows: TGTGCCAGCAGTTTCCAAGGACTAGCGGGGCCCTACAATGAGCAGTTCTTC.

In this sample, this clone turned up once. The chain recombines TRBV12-5 with TRBJ2-2; 8 bases align to TRBD2. The CDR3 is made up of 16 amino acids. The trim removed 0 bases at V and 7 bases at J, leaving 7 bases unmatched. Germline assignment: CDR1 LGHNT and CDR2 FRNRAP. The CDR3 DNA sequence: TGTGCTAGTGGTTTGGTCCCGCACGGGGGGGTCGGGGAGCTGTTTTTT. Protein: CASGLVPHGGVGELFF.

This chain connects TRBV7-2 to TRBJ2-2; the D is unclear. The CDR3 runs 13 residues. Between the trimmed V and J ends, which lost 1 base and 4 bases, there was a span of 4 bases. Germline CDR1 SGHTA, CDR2 FQGNSA. The CDR3: CASSLGSTGELFF. CDR3 sequence (DNA): TGTGCCAGCAGCTTAGGCAGCACCGGGGAGCTGTTTTTT.

This rearrangement joins TRBV5-1 to TRBJ2-3; 7 bases are a match to TRBD1. The CDR3 length is 14 residues. CDR1 is SGHRS and CDR2 is YFSETQ in the germline V gene. V shed 1 base, J shed 2 bases, and the junction held 1 base outside the gene matches. The CDR3 is CASSLTGVTDTQYF. The CDR3, as DNA: TGCGCCAGCAGCTTGACAGGGGTCACAGATACGCAGTATTTT.

V is TRBV6-1 and J is TRBJ1-2; D ambiguous. This CDR3 region has 13 residues. The V gene's germline CDR1 is MNHNS and CDR2 SASEGT. The V end was cut by 1 base, the J end by 1 base, with 4 bases between. CDR3 loop: CASSEGDNYGYTF. CDR3 nucleotides: TGTGCCAGCAGTGAAGGAGATAACTATGGCTACACCTTC.

J is TRBJ2-5 and V is TRBV7-9; 7 bases are a match to TRBD2. The CDR3 loop spans 14 amino acids. Germline assignment: CDR1 SEHNR and CDR2 FQNEAQ (reference sequence). The junction had 3 bases not matched to a gene; V was cut back by 1 base and J by 4 bases. In DNA form, the CDR3 reads TGTGCCAGCAGCTTAGTGTGGGGGGGAGAGACCCAGTACTTC. Translated, it gives CASSLVWGGETQYF.

The CDR3 DNA is TGTGCCAGCAGACCCGGGACAGGGGGGCAAAAACTGTTTTTT. Translation: CASRPGTGGQKLFF. The gene calls are TRBV6-6 and TRBJ1-4; TRBD1 aligns across 11 bases. J gave up 9 bases and V 6 bases, and 6 bases lay outside the gene matches. Germline V CDR1 and CDR2: MNHNY, SVGAGI (reference sequence). The CDR3 contains 14 residues.

This chain links TRBV9 with TRBJ2-7; 9 nucleotides match TRBD1. The CDR3 runs 14 residues. Germline assignment: CDR1 SGDLS and CDR2 YYNGEE. The trim removed 4 bases at V and 2 bases at J, leaving 4 bases unmatched. The CDR3 here is CASSPWTGAYEQYF. CDR3 coding DNA: TGTGCCAGCAGCCCCTGGACAGGGGCCTACGAGCAGTACTTC.

The rearrangement links TRBV11-2 to TRBJ1-6; TRBD1 agrees at 7 bases. Germline V gene data show CDR1 as SGHAT and CDR2 as FQNNGV. CDR3 size: 14 residues. Trimming removed 5 bases from V and 10 bases from J; junction bases left unmatched: 8. The CDR3 coding sequence is TGTGCCAGCAGCCCCATCAGGGGGAGATCACCCCTCCACTTT. As protein: CASSPIRGRSPLHF.

The chain couples TRBV4-1 to TRBJ2-5, with 9 bases lining up with TRBD1. Matching the DNA end better, TRBJ2-7 makes the J call doubtful. CDR1 is MGHRA, CDR2 YSYEKL, per germline. CDR3 length equals 14 residues. The CDR3 loop reads CASSQTGGNYEQYF. The DNA of the CDR3 is TGCGCCAGCAGCCAAACAGGGGGCAATTACGAGCAGTACTTC.

This clone came up a few times. This sequence joins TRBV29-1 and TRBJ1-5; 8 bases are shared with TRBD1. Germline V gene data show CDR1 as SQVTM and CDR2 as ANQGSEA. The V gene end was trimmed by 7 bases and the J gene end by 2 bases; junction bases not matched to a gene: 4. The CDR3 length is 13 residues. CDR3 in DNA: TGCAGCGCCCTGGGACAGGGCAATCAGCCCCAGCATTTT. Translated, it gives CSALGQGNQPQHF.

This rearrangement joins TRBV5-4 to TRBJ1-2; 9 bases fit TRBD1. Trimming at V came to 0 bases and at J to 1 base, leaving 4 bases not matched to a gene. This CDR3 contains 16 residues. CDR1 SGHNT and CDR2 YYREEE come from the germline V gene (reference sequence). CDR3 region: CASSLGGQGGNYGYTF. CDR3 DNA sequence: TGTGCCAGCAGCTTGGGGGGACAGGGTGGTAACTATGGCTACACCTTC. The whole variable domain, remainder taken from reference TRBV5-4 and TRBJ1-2, is ETGVTQSPTHLIKTRGQQVTLRCSSQSGHNTVSWYQQALGQGPQFIFQYYREEENGRGNFPPRFSGLQFPNYSSELNVNALELDDSALYLCASSLGGQGGNYGYTFGSGTRLTVV.

The chain has TRBV11-3 and TRBJ2-5; 12 nucleotides line up with TRBD2. CDR3 length equals 16 residues. J lost 5 bases, V lost 4 bases, and 8 bases had no gene match. Germline-derived CDR1 and CDR2 are SGHNT and YENEEA. The CDR3 loop reads CASSSRLAGVPETQYF. The DNA of the CDR3 is TGTGCCAGCAGCTCGAGACTAGCGGGAGTCCCGGAGACCCAGTACTTC. Together with reference TRBV11-3 and TRBJ2-5, the CDR3 gives the full variable domain: EAGVVQSPRYKIIEKKQPVAFWCNPISGHNTLYWYLQNLGQGPELLIRYENEEAVDDSQLPKDRFSAERLKGVDSTLKIQPAELGDSAVYLCASSSRLAGVPETQYFGPGTRLLVL.

The chain has TRBV19 and TRBJ1-5; 12 nucleotides match TRBD1. The CDR3 has 14 amino acids. Trimming took 5 bases from V and 6 from J; bases not matched to a gene: 2. CDR1 and CDR2 (germline): LNHDA, SQIVND (reference sequence). The CDR3 spells CASSGTGGGQPQHF. As DNA, the CDR3 is TGTGCCAGTAGTGGGACAGGGGGCGGTCAGCCCCAGCATTTT.

This clone came up a few times. V usage is TRBV9 and J usage is TRBJ2-2; D is undetermined. The CDR3 is made up of 14 amino acids. The V gene's germline CDR1 is SGDLS and CDR2 YYNGEE. The germline V and J ends were trimmed by 0 bases and 6 bases, with 9 bases remaining between them. For the CDR3, the DNA is TGTGCCAGCAGCGTAGGTTCGGGTTCCGGGGAGCTGTTTTTT. This codes for CASSVGSGSGELFF.

As regards this clone: Additional DNA sequences in this sample encode the identical CDR3. V gene TRBV19 combines with J gene TRBJ1-5; TRBD1 might be the D (5 bases). V was cut by 0 bases and J by 7 bases, with 7 bases left in between. The CDR3 length is 13 residues. Germline V gene lookup returns CDR1 LNHDA and CDR2 SQIVND (reference sequence). Written as DNA, the CDR3 is TGTGCCAGTAGTATAGAGGGGGGACAGCCCCAGCATTTT. Amino acid sequence: CASSIEGGQPQHF.

V is TRBV6-5 and J is TRBJ2-7; possible D gene TRBD2, 5 bases. V was clipped by 4 bases and J by 5 bases, with 21 bases between them. Germline loops: CDR1 MNHEY, CDR2 SVGAGI. The CDR3 is made up of 16 amino acids. The CDR3 coding sequence is TGTGCCAGCAGTTCAGGACTGGAACCCCTCCAGGACGAGCAGTACTTC. Protein product: CASSSGLEPLQDEQYF.

This clone showed up just once. V usage is TRBV9 and J usage is TRBJ2-2; tentatively, D is TRBD1 (6 bases). Germline V gene data show CDR1 as SGDLS and CDR2 as YYNGEE. The CDR3 extends over 15 amino acids. Trimming removed 2 bases from V and 0 bases from J, with 8 bases in between. In DNA, the CDR3 is TGTGCCAGCAGCGTCGGGACACCGAACACCGGGGAGCTGTTTTTT. This gives the protein CASSVGTPNTGELFF.

V gene TRBV27 combines with J gene TRBJ2-1; tentative D call: TRBD2 (5 bases). CDR1 is MNHEY, CDR2 SMNVEV, per germline (reference sequence). This CDR3 spans 12 amino acids. Trimming cost V 5 bases and J 8 bases, with 10 bases left between them. The CDR3 reads CASSPAGDEQFF. Written as DNA, the CDR3 is TGTGCCAGCAGTCCCGCCGGGGATGAGCAGTTCTTC.

This chain joins TRBV5-4 and TRBJ2-1; TRBD1 agrees at 8 bases. Trimming took 1 base from V and 8 from J; bases not matched to a gene: 2. The CDR3 is 13 residues long. The germline gives CDR1 SGHNT, CDR2 YYREEE (reference sequence). The CDR3 nucleotides read TGTGCCAGCAGCTTGCAGGGGGCGGATGAGCAGTTCTTC. Its translation: CASSLQGADEQFF.